This entry describes one T cell receptor (beta chain). Its specificity is unknown. The study ran its PCR with 60 Vbeta and 13 Jbeta primers. Generated by immunoSEQ multiplex PCR, the TCRdb table keeps only in-frame clones and is missing some. The table for this sample gives some 120,000 clones. This entry is derived from a study of cytomegalovirus exposure and HLA in healthy donors. Broader study findings: In a later analysis, a missense DCLRE1C variant was linked to TCR beta V- and J-gene trimming. Later, TCR association rates were found to vary by HLA locus, highest for DRB1 and lowest for HLA-C. Among CMV-associated TCR beta chains, most appeared HLA-restricted in a later analysis. The authors enumerated 180 or so TCR beta chains as linked to cytomegalovirus.

The V gene end was trimmed by 6 bases and the J gene end by 7 bases; junction bases not matched to a gene: 12. Germline CDR1 is SQVTM and CDR2 is ANQGSEA. The CDR3 length is 14 residues. The source of this sequence is a woman between 55 and 75 years old in good health and CMV-seronegative. The specimen sequenced was PBMCs. The chain couples TRBV29-1 to TRBJ1-2; 9 positions agree with TRBD1. The CDR3 DNA sequence: TGCAGCGTGGCCAGGACAGGGGACCGGGTTGGCTACACCTTC. This encodes CSVARTGDRVGYTF.